This T cell receptor (beta chain) was profiled in a study of T cells in Graves' hyperthyroidism and ophthalmopathy. CDR1 SEHNR and CDR2 FQNEAQ come from the germline V gene (reference sequence). The V segment lost 5 bases and the J segment 9 bases; nucleotides outside the gene matches: 16. This CDR3 is 17 amino acids long. Absence of ophthalmopathy progression within 18 months defined stable Graves' hyperthyroidism. Comments on this clonotype: Its cognate antigen is unknown.

RNA transcripts yielded amplified TCR beta CDR3 regions. Researchers ran a first-round RT-PCR on the TCR CDR3 using the HTBI primer set. TCRdb re-derived calls from the multiplex PCR reads in MiXCR, one entry per CDR3 protein. Found here are under 350,000 distinct CDR3 sequences, around a sixth of them singletons; the top ten hold 49%. Regarding the study as a whole: The model forecast ophthalmopathy, anticipating it by a median about 7 months before onset.

The chain employs TRBV7-9 and TRBJ2-1, with 10 bases that match TRBD2. Material: blood. This receptor was identified in a woman in her forties or fifties with Graves' hyperthyroidism. CDR3 bases: TGTGCCAGCAGCCAAATTTCTCTAGCGGGGGCCACGGGTGAGCAGTTCTTC. Encoded protein: CASSQISLAGATGEQFF. The whole variable domain, filled in from reference TRBV7-9 and TRBJ2-1, reads DTGVSQNPRHKITKRGQNVTFRCDPISEHNRLYWYRQTLGQGPEFLTYFQNEAQLEKSRLLSDRFSAERPKGSFSTLEIQRTEQGDSAMYLCASSQISLAGATGEQFFGPGTRLTVL.